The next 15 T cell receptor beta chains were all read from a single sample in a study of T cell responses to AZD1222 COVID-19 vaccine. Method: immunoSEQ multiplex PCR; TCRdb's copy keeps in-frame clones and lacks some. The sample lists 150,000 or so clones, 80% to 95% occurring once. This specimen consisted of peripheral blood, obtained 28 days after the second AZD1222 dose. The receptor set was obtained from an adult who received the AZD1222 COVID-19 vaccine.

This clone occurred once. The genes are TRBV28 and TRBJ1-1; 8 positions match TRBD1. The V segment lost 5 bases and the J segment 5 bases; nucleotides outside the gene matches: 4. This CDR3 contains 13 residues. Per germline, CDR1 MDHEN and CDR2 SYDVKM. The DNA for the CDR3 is TGTGCCAGCAGTCAGGGGGCTTGGACTGAAGCTTTCTTT. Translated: CASSQGAWTEAFF.

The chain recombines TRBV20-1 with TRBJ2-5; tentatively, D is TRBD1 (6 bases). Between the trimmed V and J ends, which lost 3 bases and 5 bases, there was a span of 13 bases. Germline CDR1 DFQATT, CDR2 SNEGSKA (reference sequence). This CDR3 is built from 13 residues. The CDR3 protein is CSASRTVGETQYF. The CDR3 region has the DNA TGCAGTGCTAGTAGGACAGTCGGTGAGACCCAGTACTTC.

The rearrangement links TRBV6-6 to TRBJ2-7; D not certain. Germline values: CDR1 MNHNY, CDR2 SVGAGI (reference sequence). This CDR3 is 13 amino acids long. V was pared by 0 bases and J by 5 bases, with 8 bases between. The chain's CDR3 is CASSYSLADEQYF. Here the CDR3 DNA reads TGTGCCAGCAGTTACTCATTAGCCGACGAGCAGTACTTC.

The CDR3 protein is CASTLSGRDGEQYF. The CDR3 DNA follows: TGTGCCAGCACCCTTAGCGGGAGGGACGGCGAGCAGTACTTC. The J gene is TRBJ2-7, the V gene TRBV2; TRBD2 agrees at 11 bases. Germline trimming cut 7 bases from V and 6 bases from J; bases unmatched to any gene: 8. Germline V lookup: CDR1 SNHLY, CDR2 FYNNEI. The CDR3 totals 14 residues.

The CDR3 reads CASSDGTVGTEAFF. CDR3 sequence (DNA): TGTGCCAGCAGCGATGGGACCGTAGGTACTGAAGCTTTCTTT. The gene calls are TRBV7-9 and TRBJ1-1; a weak D match, TRBD1 (5 bases). This CDR3 contains 14 residues. V was clipped by 5 bases and J by 5 bases, with 15 bases between them. Germline assignment: CDR1 SEHNR and CDR2 FQNEAQ (reference sequence).

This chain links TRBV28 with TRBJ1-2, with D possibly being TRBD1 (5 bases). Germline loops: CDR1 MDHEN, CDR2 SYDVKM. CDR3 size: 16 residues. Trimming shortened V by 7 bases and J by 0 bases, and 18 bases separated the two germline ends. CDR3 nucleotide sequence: TGTGCCAGCATTCCCCCCGGGGCCCAATCTAACTATGGCTACACCTTC. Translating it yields CASIPPGAQSNYGYTF.

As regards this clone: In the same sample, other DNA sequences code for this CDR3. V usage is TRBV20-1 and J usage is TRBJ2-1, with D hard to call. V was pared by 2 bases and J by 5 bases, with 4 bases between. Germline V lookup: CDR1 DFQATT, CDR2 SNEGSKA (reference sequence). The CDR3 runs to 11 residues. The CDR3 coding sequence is TGCAGTGCTAGATCGGACAATGAGCAGTTCTTC. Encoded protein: CSARSDNEQFF.

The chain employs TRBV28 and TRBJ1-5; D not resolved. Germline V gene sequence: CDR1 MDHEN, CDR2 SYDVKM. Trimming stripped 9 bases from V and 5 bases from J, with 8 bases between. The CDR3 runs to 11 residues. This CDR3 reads CASQKDQPQHF. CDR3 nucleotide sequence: TGTGCCAGTCAGAAGGATCAGCCCCAGCATTTT.

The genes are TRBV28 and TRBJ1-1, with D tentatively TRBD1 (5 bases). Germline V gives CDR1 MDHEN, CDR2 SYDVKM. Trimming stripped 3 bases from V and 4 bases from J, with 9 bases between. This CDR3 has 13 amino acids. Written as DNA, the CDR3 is TGTGCCAGCAGTTTGATGGGGGGCACTGAAGCTTTCTTT. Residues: CASSLMGGTEAFF.

As DNA, the CDR3 is TGCGCCAGCAGCACGGGACAGGGGACCTACGAGCAGTACTTC. Residues: CASSTGQGTYEQYF. The V and J genes are TRBV5-1 and TRBJ2-7, with 10 bases aligning to TRBD1. The V gene end was trimmed by 4 bases and the J gene end by 2 bases; junction bases not matched to a gene: 3. The CDR3 spans 14 residues. Germline loops: CDR1 SGHRS, CDR2 YFSETQ. Full variable domain (remainder filled in from reference TRBV5-1 and TRBJ2-7): KAGVTQTPRYLIKTRGQQVTLSCSPISGHRSVSWYQQTPGQGLQFLFEYFSETQRNKGNFPGRFSGRQFSNSRSEMNVSTLELGDSALYLCASSTGQGTYEQYFGPGTRLTVT.

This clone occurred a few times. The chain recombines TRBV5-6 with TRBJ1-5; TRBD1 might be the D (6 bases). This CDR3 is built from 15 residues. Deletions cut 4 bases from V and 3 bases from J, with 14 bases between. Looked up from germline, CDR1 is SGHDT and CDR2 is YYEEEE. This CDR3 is CASSRGGGSNQPQHF. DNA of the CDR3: TGTGCCAGCAGCCGGGGAGGGGGATCCAATCAGCCCCAGCATTTT.

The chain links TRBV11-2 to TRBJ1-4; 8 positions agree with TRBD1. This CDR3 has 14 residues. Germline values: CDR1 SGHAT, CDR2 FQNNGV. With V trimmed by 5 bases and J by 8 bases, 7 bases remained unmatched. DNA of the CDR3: TGTGCCAGCAGCCGAGGACAGGGCAGGGAAAAACTGTTTTTT. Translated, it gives CASSRGQGREKLFF.

CDR3 in amino acids: CASSDSSKNIQYF. The CDR3 DNA follows: TGTGCCAGCAGTGACTCTAGCAAAAACATTCAGTACTTC. This chain uses TRBV6-4 with TRBJ2-4, with no clear D. This CDR3 is built from 13 residues. The germline V gene has CDR1 MRHNA and CDR2 SNTAGT. Between the trimmed V and J ends, which lost 0 bases and 3 bases, there was a span of 3 bases.

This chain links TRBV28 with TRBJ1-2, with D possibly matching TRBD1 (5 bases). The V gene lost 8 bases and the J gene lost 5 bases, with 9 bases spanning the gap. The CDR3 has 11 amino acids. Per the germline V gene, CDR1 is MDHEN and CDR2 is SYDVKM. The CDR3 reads CASGTSYGYTF. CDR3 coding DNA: TGTGCCAGCGGGACTAGTTATGGCTACACCTTC.

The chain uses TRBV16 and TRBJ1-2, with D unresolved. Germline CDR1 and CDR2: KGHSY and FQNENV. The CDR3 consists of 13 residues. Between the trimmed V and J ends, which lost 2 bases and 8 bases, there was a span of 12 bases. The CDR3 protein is CASSQGGRMGYTF. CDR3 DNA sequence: TGTGCCAGCAGCCAAGGAGGGAGGATGGGCTACACCTTC.